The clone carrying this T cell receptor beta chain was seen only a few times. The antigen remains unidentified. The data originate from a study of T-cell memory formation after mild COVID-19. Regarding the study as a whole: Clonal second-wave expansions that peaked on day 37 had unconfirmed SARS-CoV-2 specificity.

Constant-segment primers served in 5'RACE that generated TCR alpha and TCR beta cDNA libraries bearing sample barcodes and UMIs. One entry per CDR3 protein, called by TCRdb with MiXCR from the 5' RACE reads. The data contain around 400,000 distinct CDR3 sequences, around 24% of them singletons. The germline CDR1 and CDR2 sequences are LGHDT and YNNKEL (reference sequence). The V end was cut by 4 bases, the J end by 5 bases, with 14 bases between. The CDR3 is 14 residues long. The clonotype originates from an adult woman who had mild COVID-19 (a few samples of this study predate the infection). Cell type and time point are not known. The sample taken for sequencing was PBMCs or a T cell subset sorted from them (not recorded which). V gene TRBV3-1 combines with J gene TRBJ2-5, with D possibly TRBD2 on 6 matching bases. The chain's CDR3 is CASSPHPGGETQYF. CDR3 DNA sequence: TGTGCCAGCAGCCCCCACCCCGGAGGGGAGACCCAGTACTTC.